This is a list of T cell receptor beta chains from one sample in a study of human T cells and chemical hapten exposure. TCRdb recomputed calls from the RACE reads with MiXCR, one row per CDR3 protein. This repertoire shows tens of thousands of distinct CDR3 sequences, roughly 12% found once; its top ten account for 3.5%. The source was whole blood, collected in connection with sensitization to the hapten diphenylcyclopropenone (DPC). The source of these receptors is a woman in her fifties or sixties with alopecia areata. Some clones in this sample may be carry-over from other donors' samples. Each CDR3 is given with its conserved first and last residue. D genes are given only for firm matches. Clone size is shown for a subset of rows, as once, few, many or a class of expanded clone.

d_call	v_call	j_call	clone_size	cdr3_aa	cdr3_nt
-	TRBV27	TRBJ2-3	many	CASSLNIPAGYPTDTQYF	TGTGCCAGCAGCCTTAATATCCCCGCCGGGTACCCCACAGATACGCAGTATTTT
-	TRBV7-9	TRBJ1-1	-	CASSLEQFKNTEAFF	TGTGCCAGCAGCTTAGAGCAGTTCAAGAACACTGAAGCTTTCTTT
-	TRBV19	TRBJ2-1	many	CASSLGQGAGEYNEQFF	TGTGCCAGTAGTCTCGGGCAGGGGGCGGGGGAATACAATGAGCAGTTCTTC
-	TRBV6-6	TRBJ1-4	few	CASSYVQATTNEKLFF	TGTGCCAGCAGTTACGTCCAGGCCACAACTAATGAAAAACTGTTTTTT
-	TRBV29-1	TRBJ2-3	many	CSVAPPSTDTQYF	TGCAGCGTTGCCCCCCCATCTACAGATACGCAGTATTTT
-	TRBV18	TRBJ1-1	many	CASSPSWSGGEAFF	TGTGCCAGCTCACCATCGTGGTCTGGGGGTGAAGCTTTCTTT
TRBD1	TRBV7-6	TRBJ2-2	many	CASSSTGGDTGELFF	TGTGCCAGCAGCTCGACAGGGGGTGACACCGGGGAGCTGTTTTTT
TRBD1	TRBV20-1	TRBJ2-7	many	CSARPGTGPYEQYF	TGCAGTGCTAGACCTGGGACAGGGCCCTACGAGCAGTACTTC
-	TRBV5-1	TRBJ2-3	many	CASSFSTDTQYF	TGCGCCAGCAGCTTTAGCACAGATACGCAGTATTTT
-	TRBV12-3/TRBV12-4	TRBJ2-4	few	CASSDGSLAKNIQYF	TGTGCCAGCAGTGATGGATCTCTAGCCAAAAACATTCAGTACTTC
TRBD2	TRBV10-2	TRBJ2-1	many	CASMAGGLDEQFF	TGCGCCAGCATGGCGGGGGGGTTGGATGAGCAGTTCTTC
-	TRBV11-2	TRBJ1-1	-	CASSPRSVPNTEAFF	TGTGCCAGCAGCCCGAGGAGCGTCCCGAACACTGAAGCTTTCTTT
-	TRBV29-1	TRBJ2-7	few	CSVGRRTYEQYF	TGCAGCGTTGGGCGCAGGACTTACGAGCAGTACTTC
-	TRBV18	TRBJ1-2	-	CASSQLVGYTF	TGTGCCAGCTCACAATTGGTGGGCTACACCTTC
-	TRBV20-1	TRBJ1-1	-	CSHPGEGNTEAFF	TGCAGTCATCCAGGGGAGGGGAACACTGAAGCTTTCTTT
TRBD2	TRBV7-6	TRBJ2-5	many	CASSLEAGGHQETQYF	TGTGCCAGCAGCTTAGAAGCGGGGGGGCACCAAGAGACCCAGTACTTC
-	TRBV5-1	TRBJ1-4	-	CASSTRGSANEKLFF	TGCGCCAGCAGCACGAGGGGTTCGGCTAATGAAAAACTGTTTTTT
-	TRBV6-1	TRBJ1-2	-	CASSHSYGYTF	TGTGCCAGCAGCCACAGCTATGGCTACACCTTC
TRBD1	TRBV14	TRBJ1-2	few	CASSPRTGGYYGYTF	TGTGCCAGCAGCCCCCGGACAGGGGGATACTATGGCTACACCTTC
-	TRBV30	TRBJ1-2	few	CAWDGRGYTF	TGTGCCTGGGACGGGCGGGGCTACACCTTC
TRBD1	TRBV2	TRBJ1-3	few	CASSDGTANSGNTIYF	TGTGCCAGCAGTGATGGGACAGCCAACTCTGGAAACACCATATATTTT
-	TRBV29-1	TRBJ2-5	-	CSVHGRAETQYF	TGCAGCGTACACGGCAGGGCAGAGACCCAGTACTTC
TRBD1	TRBV20-1	TRBJ1-3	many	CSAPDRVGNTIYF	TGCAGTGCCCCAGACAGGGTTGGAAACACCATATATTTT
-	TRBV5-1	TRBJ2-3	-	CASSSTSTDTQYF	TGCGCCAGCAGCTCAACTAGCACAGATACGCAGTATTTT